The 17 T cell receptor beta chains below all came from one sample that was sequenced in a study of cytomegalovirus exposure and HLA in healthy donors. A multiplex PCR was run with 60 Vbeta primers and 13 Jbeta primers. Measured with immunoSEQ multiplex PCR; TCRdb has only the in-frame clones, and not every one. The sample lists 100,000 to 150,000 clones; 78% were seen once. The sample consisted of PBMCs. These receptors were collected from a man in his forties in good health and CMV-seronegative.

The J gene is TRBJ1-2, the V gene TRBV6-5; possibly TRBD1 for D (5 bases). Germline CDR1 is MNHEY and CDR2 is SVGAGI. V was trimmed by 8 bases and J by 4 bases, leaving 20 bases between them. This CDR3 has 15 amino acids. CDR3 protein: CASGQSKDSFYGYTF. The DNA for the CDR3 is TGTGCCAGCGGCCAGTCGAAAGACAGCTTCTATGGCTACACCTTC.

The rearrangement joins TRBV5-1 to TRBJ2-1; TRBD2 agrees at 11 bases. The CDR3 sequence is 15 residues long. Germline-derived CDR1 and CDR2 are SGHRS and YFSETQ. V shed 4 bases, J shed 9 bases, and the junction held 9 bases outside the gene matches. The CDR3 here is CASSPGTSGGAEQFF. The CDR3, as DNA: TGCGCCAGCAGCCCCGGGACTAGCGGCGGGGCTGAGCAGTTCTTC.

The chain uses TRBV25-1 and TRBJ2-5; tentatively, D is TRBD1 (5 bases). This CDR3 is 13 amino acids long. The germline gives CDR1 MGHDK, CDR2 SYGVNS. Trimming pared 6 bases from V and 4 bases from J, leaving 12 bases between. This CDR3 reads CASRGGAIETQYF. CDR3 bases: TGTGCCAGCAGGGGTGGGGCCATAGAGACCCAGTACTTC.

V usage is TRBV30 and J usage is TRBJ1-1, with D perhaps matching TRBD1 (6 bases). The germline CDR1 and CDR2 sequences are GTSNPN and SVGIG (reference sequence). V was clipped by 3 bases and J by 0 bases, with 11 bases between them. The CDR3 is made up of 14 amino acids. In nucleotides, the CDR3 is TGTGCCTGGAGCCCGGGACACTTGAACACTGAAGCTTTCTTT. Translation: CAWSPGHLNTEAFF.

This clone turned up a few times. The chain has TRBV7-3 and TRBJ1-1; a weak D match, TRBD1 (6 bases). V was pared by 3 bases and J by 3 bases, with 8 bases between. Germline V gene sequence: CDR1 SGHTA, CDR2 FQGTGA. CDR3 length equals 13 residues. As DNA, the CDR3 is TGTGCCAGCAGCTTCTACAGGGACACTGAAGCTTTCTTT. Protein sequence: CASSFYRDTEAFF.

Remarks on this clone: Since no conserved phenylalanine or tryptophan closes the CDR3, a read error is the likely cause. The genes are TRBV7-8 and TRBJ1-5; a weak D match, TRBD1 (5 bases). CDR1 is SGHVS, CDR2 FQNEAQ, per germline. The CDR3 is 15 amino acids. CDR3 nucleotide sequence: TGCGCCAGCAGCCAAGCGCGGGGGGTAAATCAGCCCCAGCATGTT. Translated, it gives CASSQARGVNQPQHV.

The chain recombines TRBV2 with TRBJ2-3, with 7 bases matching TRBD2. V was pared by 7 bases and J by 2 bases, with 12 bases of the junction left unmatched. This CDR3 contains 16 residues. Germline V gene data show CDR1 as SNHLY and CDR2 as FYNNEI. The CDR3 region has the DNA TGTGCCAGCACCCAATTCCCCGGGGGGAACACAGATACGCAGTATTTT. Translating gives CASTQFPGGNTDTQYF.

V is TRBV7-3 and J is TRBJ2-1; maybe TRBD2 (5 bases). Germline CDR1 reads SGHTA; CDR2 reads FQGTGA. The V end was cut by 0 bases, the J end by 9 bases, with 15 bases between. The CDR3 has 15 residues. The CDR3 nucleotides are TGTGCCAGCAGCTTAACTTCGAGGACGGACTCTGAGCAGTTCTTC. Translation: CASSLTSRTDSEQFF.

Only a few counts were recorded for this clone. V is TRBV2 and J is TRBJ2-7; possible D gene TRBD2, 5 bases. The germline CDR1 and CDR2 sequences are SNHLY and FYNNEI. The V and J ends lost 7 bases and 5 bases respectively, with 12 bases between them. This CDR3 has 12 amino acids. CDR3: CASTTTGNEQYF. The CDR3 region has the DNA TGTGCCAGCACGACTACGGGAAACGAGCAGTACTTC.

The chain recombines TRBV6-1 with TRBJ1-1; D is unresolved. Trimming pared 4 bases from V and 1 base from J, leaving 10 bases between. This CDR3 has 14 amino acids. Germline V lookup: CDR1 MNHNS, CDR2 SASEGT. The chain's CDR3 is CASSVVVKNTEAFF. CDR3 DNA: TGTGCCAGCAGTGTTGTAGTCAAGAACACTGAAGCTTTCTTT.

The V gene is TRBV28, the J gene TRBJ2-3; D may be TRBD1 (6 bases). The CDR3 is made up of 14 amino acids. Per germline, CDR1 MDHEN and CDR2 SYDVKM. V was clipped by 6 bases and J by 6 bases, with 16 bases between them. The CDR3 nucleotides are TGTGCCAGCAGAGGGGGACACCCCCGGGATACGCAGTATTTT. This translates into CASRGGHPRDTQYF. The full variable domain, in which reference TRBV28 and TRBJ2-3 provide the parts outside the CDR3, is DVKVTQSSRYLVKRTGEKVFLECVQDMDHENMFWYRQDPGLGLRLIYFSYDVKMKEKGDIPEGYSVSREKKERFSLILESASTNQTSMYLCASRGGHPRDTQYFGPGTRLTVL.

The rearrangement links TRBV7-3 to TRBJ2-3, with TRBD2 identical over 8 bases. The V gene's germline CDR1 is SGHTA and CDR2 FQGTGA. The CDR3 consists of 13 residues. Germline trimming cut 6 bases from V and 6 bases from J; bases unmatched to any gene: 5. DNA of the CDR3: TGTGCCAGCAGTTCCGGGGGGGTCGATACGCAGTATTTT. Protein product: CASSSGGVDTQYF.

This chain connects TRBV19 to TRBJ1-1; D unresolved. The length of the CDR3 is 12 residues. The V gene's germline CDR1 is LNHDA and CDR2 SQIVND (reference sequence). V dropped 6 bases and J dropped 0 bases, with 5 bases sitting between them. The CDR3 here is CASRALNTEAFF. CDR3 coding DNA: TGTGCCAGTAGGGCCTTGAACACTGAAGCTTTCTTT.

A note on this clone: One junction end does not reproduce the germline sequence, and a read error may be involved. This sequence joins TRBV7-7 and TRBJ2-7, with a tentative D call TRBD1 (6 bases). Germline V CDR1 and CDR2: SSHAT, FNYEAQ (reference sequence). There are 14 residues in the CDR3. The chain's CDR3 is CASSKLQGFNEQYF. CDR3 DNA sequence: TGTGCTAGCAGCAAACTACAGGGTTTCAACGAGCAGTACTTC.

This clone was found a few times. The V and J genes are TRBV7-3 and TRBJ2-3; tentatively, D is TRBD2 (6 bases). The CDR3 sequence is 15 residues long. Germline lookup yields CDR1 SGHTA and CDR2 FQGTGA. The V and J ends lost 3 bases and 5 bases respectively, with 15 bases between them. CDR3 region: CASSFGGPGEDTQYF. The CDR3 region has the DNA TGTGCCAGCAGCTTCGGGGGTCCGGGGGAAGATACGCAGTATTTT.

This chain connects TRBV6-6 to TRBJ1-1; D is possibly TRBD1 (5 bases). V lost 8 bases to trimming and J lost 4 bases, with 8 bases between them. The germline V gene encodes CDR1 MNHNY and CDR2 SVGAGI (reference sequence). The CDR3 is 11 residues long. CDR3 DNA: TGTGCCAGCGGGGGGACCACTGAAGCTTTCTTT. This sequence encodes CASGGTTEAFF.

This rearrangement joins TRBV28 to TRBJ2-1; 8 nucleotides align to TRBD1. Germline V CDR1 and CDR2: MDHEN, SYDVKM. J lost 6 bases, V lost 7 bases, and 14 bases had no gene match. This CDR3 has 16 amino acids. CDR3 sequence: CASMTSGTGSGNEQFF. The CDR3, as DNA: TGTGCCAGCATGACCTCCGGGACAGGTAGTGGCAATGAGCAGTTCTTC.